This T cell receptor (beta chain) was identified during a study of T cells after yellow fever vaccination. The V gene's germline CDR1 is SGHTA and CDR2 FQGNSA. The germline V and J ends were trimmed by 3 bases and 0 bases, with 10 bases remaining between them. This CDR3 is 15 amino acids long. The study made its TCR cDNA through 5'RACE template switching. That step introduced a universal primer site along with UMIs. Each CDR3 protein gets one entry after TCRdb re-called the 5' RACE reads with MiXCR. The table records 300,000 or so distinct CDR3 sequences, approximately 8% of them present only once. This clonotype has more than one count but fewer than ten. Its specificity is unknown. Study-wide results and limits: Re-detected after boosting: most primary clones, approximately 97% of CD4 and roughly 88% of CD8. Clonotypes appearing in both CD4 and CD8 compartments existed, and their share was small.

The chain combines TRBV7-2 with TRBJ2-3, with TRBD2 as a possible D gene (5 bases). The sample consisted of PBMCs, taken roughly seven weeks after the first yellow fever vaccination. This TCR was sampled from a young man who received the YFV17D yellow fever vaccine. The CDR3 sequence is CASSFSRTSTDTQYF. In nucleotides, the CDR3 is TGTGCCAGCAGCTTCAGCCGGACTAGCACAGATACGCAGTATTTT.